Following are 18 T cell receptor beta chains from one sample sequenced in a study of blood T cells in healthy people across ages. It was with a sample-barcoded 5' primer and a J-beta primer mix that a second PCR of about 6 to 12 cycles was run. Each CDR3 protein is one row after TCRdb ran MiXCR on the 5' RACE reads. The sample yields some 700,000 distinct CDR3 sequences, about a fifth seen once. Sequenced: blood. All receptors come from a man in his 70s in good health.

V is TRBV12-3 or TRBV12-4 and J is TRBJ2-2; TRBD2 is a possible D gene (6 bases). With 6 bases removed from V and 6 bases from J, the gap between germline ends came to 14 bases. This CDR3 has 14 residues. The CDR3 bases are TGTGCCAGCAGCCGACTAGTCGGGGCCGGGGAGCTGTTTTTT. Translating it yields CASSRLVGAGELFF.

This chain links TRBV29-1 with TRBJ1-4, with TRBD1 as a possible D gene (6 bases). There are 13 residues in the CDR3. Per the germline V gene, CDR1 is SQVTM and CDR2 is ANQGSEA. The V end was cut by 8 bases, the J end by 5 bases, with 15 bases between. DNA of the CDR3: TGCAGCTTTTGGGGGGGCCCCAATGAAAAACTGTTTTTT. Encoded protein: CSFWGGPNEKLFF.

This chain uses TRBV19 with TRBJ1-5; tentatively, D is TRBD1 (5 bases). The CDR3 spans 15 residues. V lost 7 bases and J lost 2, with 15 bases in between. Germline CDR1 and CDR2: LNHDA and SQIVND (reference sequence). As DNA, the CDR3 is TGTGCCAGTACCTATGGGGGGGTTGGCAATCAGCCCCAGCATTTT. Protein product: CASTYGGVGNQPQHF.

This clonotype was seen only a few times. V gene TRBV15 combines with J gene TRBJ2-3, with TRBD2 matching over 7 bases. The trim removed 0 bases at V and 1 base at J, leaving 7 bases unmatched. Germline-derived CDR1 and CDR2 are LNHNV and YYDKDF (reference sequence). The CDR3 has 17 amino acids. This CDR3 reads CATSRDSGRERTDTQYF. The CDR3 DNA follows: TGTGCCACCAGCAGAGATAGTGGGCGGGAGCGCACAGATACGCAGTATTTT. Using reference TRBV15 and TRBJ2-3 for the parts outside the CDR3, the full variable domain is DAMVIQNPRYQVTQFGKPVTLSCSQTLNHNVMYWYQQKSSQAPKLLFHYYDKDFNNEADTPDNFQSRRPNTSFCFLDIRSPGLGDTAMYLCATSRDSGRERTDTQYFGPGTRLTVL.

This chain uses TRBV5-1 with TRBJ1-2; 7 nucleotides agree with TRBD1. The CDR3 runs 15 residues. V gave up 4 bases and J gave up 0 bases; unmatched junction bases: 6. Germline V CDR1 and CDR2: SGHRS, YFSETQ. The CDR3 loop reads CASSQQGLTNYGYTF. In DNA form, the CDR3 reads TGCGCCAGCAGCCAACAGGGGCTCACTAACTATGGCTACACCTTC.

This clonotype was seen more than once but under ten times. This chain connects TRBV9 to TRBJ1-4, with 12 bases identical to TRBD1. The CDR3 extends over 15 amino acids. Trimming at V came to 3 bases and at J to 8 bases, leaving 5 bases not matched to a gene. Germline-derived CDR1 and CDR2 are SGDLS and YYNGEE. The CDR3 nucleotides read TGTGCCAGCAGCGGATCCGGGACAGGGGGCGAAAAACTGTTTTTT. This sequence encodes CASSGSGTGGEKLFF.

V is TRBV20-1 and J is TRBJ1-5, with D possibly matching TRBD1 (6 bases). Germline V lookup: CDR1 DFQATT, CDR2 SNEGSKA (reference sequence). The CDR3 is 13 amino acids. The V gene lost 7 bases and the J gene lost 1 base, with 11 bases spanning the gap. The CDR3: CSGRGASNQPQHF. For the CDR3, the DNA is TGCAGTGGTCGGGGGGCCAGCAATCAGCCCCAGCATTTT.

This chain joins TRBV7-2 and TRBJ2-3; weak D call: TRBD2 (6 bases). CDR3 size: 17 residues. CDR1 and CDR2 from the germline V gene are SGHTA and FQGNSA. Trimming shortened V by 1 base and J by 0 bases, and 14 bases separated the two germline ends. CDR3 in DNA: TGTGCCAGCAGCTTAGTTAGCGGATCTACTAGCACAGATACGCAGTATTTT. Protein sequence: CASSLVSGSTSTDTQYF.

In regard to this clonotype: Just one base apart from a much larger clone, this may be a read error. The genes are TRBV28 and TRBJ1-5, with TRBD1 matching 7 bases. CDR3 length: 13 amino acids. Germline assignment: CDR1 MDHEN and CDR2 SYDVKM. The CDR3 sequence is CASGEGGDHPQHF. CDR3 sequence (DNA): TGTGCCAGCGGCGAAGGGGGCGATCACCCCCAGCATTTT.

There are a few counts of this clonotype. The J gene is TRBJ1-4, the V gene TRBV19; D is undetermined. This CDR3 has 13 amino acids. From germline, CDR1 is LNHDA and CDR2 SQIVND (reference sequence). V lost 7 bases and J 8 bases, leaving 14 bases between the germline ends. The CDR3 loop is CASTGLQGEKLFF. DNA for the CDR3: TGTGCCAGTACCGGACTTCAAGGCGAAAAACTGTTTTTT.

This clonotype was recorded a few times. The chain carries TRBV7-9 and TRBJ2-3, with TRBD2 matching 7 bases. CDR1 SEHNR and CDR2 FQNEAQ come from the germline V gene (reference sequence). After removal of 5 bases from V and 2 bases from J, the junction contained 7 bases not matched to a gene. The CDR3 consists of 15 residues. The CDR3 DNA follows: TGTGCCAGCAGCCTGGGAGGGCAGACCACAGATACGCAGTATTTT. This encodes CASSLGGQTTDTQYF.

The rearrangement joins TRBV11-1 to TRBJ2-1; possibly TRBD2 for D (6 bases). With 1 base removed from V and 6 bases from J, the gap between germline ends came to 13 bases. The V gene's germline CDR1 is SGHAT and CDR2 FQDESV (reference sequence). The length of the CDR3 is 15 residues. The CDR3 nucleotides read TGTGCCAGCAGCTTAGAGGGAGGAACCCTCAATGAGCAGTTCTTC. Its translation: CASSLEGGTLNEQFF. Full variable domain (remainder filled in from reference TRBV11-1 and TRBJ2-1): EAEVAQSPRYKITEKSQAVAFWCDPISGHATLYWYRQILGQGPELLVQFQDESVVDDSQLPKDRFSAERLKGVDSTLKIQPAELGDSAMYLCASSLEGGTLNEQFFGPGTRLTVL.

About this clonotype: Since a much larger clone is just one base distant, this may be a read error. V usage is TRBV19 and J usage is TRBJ2-1, with D perhaps assigned TRBD1 or TRBD2 (6 bases each). Germline values: CDR1 LNHDA, CDR2 SQIVND (reference sequence). This CDR3 region has 11 residues. V gave up 11 bases and J gave up 9 bases, with 14 bases separating them. CDR3 residues: CAGIGGSEQFF. The CDR3 DNA is TGTGCCGGTATCGGGGGCAGTGAGCAGTTCTTC.

A remark on this clonotype: The CDR3 does not close with the conserved phenylalanine or tryptophan, likely indicating a read error. The gene calls are TRBV11-1 and TRBJ2-3; D remains unclear. The CDR3 totals 13 residues. The germline gives CDR1 SGHAT, CDR2 FQDESV (reference sequence). V shed 5 bases and J shed 3 bases, with 9 bases lying between them. The CDR3 loop is CASSPSVTDTQYL. CDR3 nucleotides: TGTGCCAGCAGCCCCTCGGTGACAGATACGCAGTATCTT.

This clonotype was found a few times. The CDR3, as DNA: TGTGCCAGCAGCCCTTTGCAATCCCTAGGGGCCAATGAGCAGTTCTTC. Its protein is CASSPLQSLGANEQFF. This rearrangement joins TRBV16 to TRBJ2-1; possible D gene TRBD1, 5 bases. CDR3 length: 16 residues. The V end lost 4 bases, the J end lost 6 bases, and 19 bases lay between the germline ends. Germline CDR1 KGHSY, CDR2 FQNENV.

This rearrangement joins TRBV20-1 to TRBJ1-3; weak D call: TRBD1 (5 bases). The CDR3 length is 14 residues. V gave up 0 bases and J gave up 7 bases, with 13 bases separating them. Germline V gives CDR1 DFQATT, CDR2 SNEGSKA (reference sequence). CDR3 residues: CSARDGGRANTIYF. In DNA form, the CDR3 reads TGCAGTGCTAGAGATGGGGGTAGGGCGAACACCATATATTTT.

Many counts were recorded for this clonotype. The chain employs TRBV14 and TRBJ2-1; possibly TRBD2 for D (6 bases). This CDR3 is 14 amino acids long. V dropped 3 bases and J dropped 2 bases, with 8 bases sitting between them. From germline, CDR1 is SGHDN and CDR2 FVKESK. CDR3 bases: TGTGCCAGCAGCCAGGCTAGCGCCTACAATGAGCAGTTCTTC. The encoded protein is CASSQASAYNEQFF.

V gene TRBV14 combines with J gene TRBJ2-3; D is undetermined. This CDR3 contains 17 residues. With 5 bases removed from V and 1 base from J, the gap between germline ends came to 19 bases. Germline loops: CDR1 SGHDN, CDR2 FVKESK. The CDR3 DNA follows: TGTGCCAGCAGCTTCCTCAGGACCGCCTTCGGCACAGATACGCAGTATTTT. Protein: CASSFLRTAFGTDTQYF.